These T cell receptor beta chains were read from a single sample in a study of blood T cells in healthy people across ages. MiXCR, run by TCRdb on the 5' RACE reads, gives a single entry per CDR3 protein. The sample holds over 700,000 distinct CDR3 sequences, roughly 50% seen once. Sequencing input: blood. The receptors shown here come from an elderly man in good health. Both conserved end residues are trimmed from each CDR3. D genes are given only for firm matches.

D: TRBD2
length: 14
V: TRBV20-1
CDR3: SGLAGVYEWTDTQY

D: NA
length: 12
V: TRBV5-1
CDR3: ASRPLGGMETQY

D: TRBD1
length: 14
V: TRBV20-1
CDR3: SALNRGRTSTDTQY

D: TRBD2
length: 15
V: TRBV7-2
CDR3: ASSSRPSGGSYNEQF

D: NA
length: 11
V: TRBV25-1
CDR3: ASRRAGSIEQF

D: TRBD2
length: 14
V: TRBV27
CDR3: ASSLNAGGLADTQY

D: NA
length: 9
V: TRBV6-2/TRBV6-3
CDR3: ASEAGPEAF

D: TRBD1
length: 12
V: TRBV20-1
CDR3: SADSRDRRETQY

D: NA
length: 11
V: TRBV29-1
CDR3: SAAPRLRETQF

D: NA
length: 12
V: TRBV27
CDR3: ASSFRTEHNEQY

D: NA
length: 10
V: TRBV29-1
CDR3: SVEAGRQTQY

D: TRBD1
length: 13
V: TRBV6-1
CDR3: ASSEYRDRSYEQY

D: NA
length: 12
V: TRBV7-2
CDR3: ASSPQTGDYGYT

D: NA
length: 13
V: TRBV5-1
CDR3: ASSDQGGSYNEQF

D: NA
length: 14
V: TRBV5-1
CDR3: ASSLVAGSSYNEQF

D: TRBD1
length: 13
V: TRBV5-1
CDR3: ASSLGVGQGNEQY

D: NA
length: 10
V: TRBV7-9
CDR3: ASSRGQQHYT

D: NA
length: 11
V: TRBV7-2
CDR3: ASSLTGSTEAF

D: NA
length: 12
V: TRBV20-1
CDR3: SAKPDYSSYEQY

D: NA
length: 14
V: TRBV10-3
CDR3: AIRNTRLGTNYGYT

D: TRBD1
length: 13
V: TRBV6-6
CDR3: ASSPGQVWISGYT

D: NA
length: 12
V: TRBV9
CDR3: ASSFRPGVDTQY

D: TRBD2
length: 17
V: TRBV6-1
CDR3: ASSDAYPKLAGLQETQY

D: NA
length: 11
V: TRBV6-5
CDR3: ASSYSATGELF

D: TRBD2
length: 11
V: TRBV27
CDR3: ASSSVSGSEQF

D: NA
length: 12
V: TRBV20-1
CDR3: SAEGGATNEKLF

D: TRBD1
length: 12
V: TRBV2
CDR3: ASTAGRQGEEQY

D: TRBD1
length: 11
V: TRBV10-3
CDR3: AIGDRVWETQY

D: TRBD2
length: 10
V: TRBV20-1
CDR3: AGSGRDYEQY

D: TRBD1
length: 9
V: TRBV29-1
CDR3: SGTGSWDYT

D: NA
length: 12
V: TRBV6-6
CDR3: ASSYPYSNAEAF

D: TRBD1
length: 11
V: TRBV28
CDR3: ASTSGTAAAAF

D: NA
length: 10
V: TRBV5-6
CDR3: ASSYTVGGQY

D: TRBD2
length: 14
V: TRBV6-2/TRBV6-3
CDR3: ASSYPLGGGYNEQF

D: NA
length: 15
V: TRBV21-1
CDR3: ASSTEGLGGCEHEQF

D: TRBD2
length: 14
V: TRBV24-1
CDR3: ATSDLSSRGGNEQF

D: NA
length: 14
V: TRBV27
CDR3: ASTPILRGTYNEQF

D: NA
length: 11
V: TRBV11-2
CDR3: ASRLIRLETQY

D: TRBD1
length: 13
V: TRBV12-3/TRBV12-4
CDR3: ASSLPGTGPREQY

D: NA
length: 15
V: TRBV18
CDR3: ASSPLGSGVTADTQY